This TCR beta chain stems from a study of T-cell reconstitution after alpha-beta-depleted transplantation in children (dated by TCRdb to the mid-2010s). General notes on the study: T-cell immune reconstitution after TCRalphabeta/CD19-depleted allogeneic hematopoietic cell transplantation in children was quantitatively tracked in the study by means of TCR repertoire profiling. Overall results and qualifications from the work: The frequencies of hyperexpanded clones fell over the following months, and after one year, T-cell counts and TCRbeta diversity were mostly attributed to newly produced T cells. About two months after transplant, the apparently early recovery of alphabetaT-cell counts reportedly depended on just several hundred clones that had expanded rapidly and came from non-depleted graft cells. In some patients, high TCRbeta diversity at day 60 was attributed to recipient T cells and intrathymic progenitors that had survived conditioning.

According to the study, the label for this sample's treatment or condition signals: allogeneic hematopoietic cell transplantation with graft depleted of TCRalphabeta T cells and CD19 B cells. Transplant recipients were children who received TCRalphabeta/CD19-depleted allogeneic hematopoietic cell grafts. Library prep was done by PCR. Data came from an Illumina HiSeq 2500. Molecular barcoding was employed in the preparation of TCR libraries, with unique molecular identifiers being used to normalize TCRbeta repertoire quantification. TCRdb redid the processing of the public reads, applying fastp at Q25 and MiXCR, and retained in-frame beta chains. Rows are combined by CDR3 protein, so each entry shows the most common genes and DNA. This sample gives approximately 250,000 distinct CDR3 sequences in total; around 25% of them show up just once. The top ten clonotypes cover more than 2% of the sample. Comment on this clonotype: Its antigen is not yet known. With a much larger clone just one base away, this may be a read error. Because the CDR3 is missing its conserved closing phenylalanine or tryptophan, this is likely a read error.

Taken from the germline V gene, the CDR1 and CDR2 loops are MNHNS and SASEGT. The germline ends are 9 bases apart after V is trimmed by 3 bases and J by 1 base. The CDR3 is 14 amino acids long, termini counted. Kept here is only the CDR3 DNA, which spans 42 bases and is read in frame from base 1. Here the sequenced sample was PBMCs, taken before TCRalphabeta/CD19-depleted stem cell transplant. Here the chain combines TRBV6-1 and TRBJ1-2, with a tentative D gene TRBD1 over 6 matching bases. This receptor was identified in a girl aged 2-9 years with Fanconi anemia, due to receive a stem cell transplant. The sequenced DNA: TGTGCCAGCAGTGAGGACAGCAATAACTATGGCTACACCTAC. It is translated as CASSEDSNNYGYTY.